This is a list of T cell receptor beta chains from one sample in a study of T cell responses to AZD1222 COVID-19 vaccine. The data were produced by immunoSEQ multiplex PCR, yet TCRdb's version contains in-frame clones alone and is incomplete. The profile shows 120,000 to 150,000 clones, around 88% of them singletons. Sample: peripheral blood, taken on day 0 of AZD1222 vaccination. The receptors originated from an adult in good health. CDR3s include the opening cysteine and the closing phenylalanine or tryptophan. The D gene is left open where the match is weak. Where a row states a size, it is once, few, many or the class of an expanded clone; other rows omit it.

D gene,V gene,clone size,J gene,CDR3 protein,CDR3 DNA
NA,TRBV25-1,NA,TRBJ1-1,CASSEMRGFGTKNTEAFF,TGTGCCAGCAGTGAAATGAGGGGATTCGGGACAAAGAACACTGAAGCTTTCTTT
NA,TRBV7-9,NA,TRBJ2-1,CASSNMLGSSYNEQFF,TGTGCCAGCAGCAACATGCTAGGGAGCTCCTACAATGAGCAGTTCTTC
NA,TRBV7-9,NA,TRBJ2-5,CASSLASGALGETQYF,TGTGCCAGCAGCTTAGCGTCAGGCGCCCTAGGAGAGACCCAGTACTTC
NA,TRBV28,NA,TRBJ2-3,CASGAGLPDTQYF,TGTGCCAGCGGGGCGGGACTCCCAGATACGCAGTATTTT
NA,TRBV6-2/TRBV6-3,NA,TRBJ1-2,CASSGYGYTF,TGTGCCAGCAGCGGCTATGGCTACACCTTC
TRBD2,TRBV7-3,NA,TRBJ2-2,CASSRTSGNTGELFF,TGTGCCAGCAGTCGGACTAGTGGGAACACCGGGGAGCTGTTTTTT
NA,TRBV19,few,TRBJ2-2,CASREKWDTGELFF,TGTGCCAGTAGGGAGAAGTGGGACACCGGGGAGCTGTTTTTT
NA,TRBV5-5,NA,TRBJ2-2,CASSRSANTGELFF,TGTGCCAGCAGCCGGTCGGCGAACACCGGGGAGCTGTTTTTT
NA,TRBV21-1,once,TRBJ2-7,CASSPAWLACEQYF,TGTGCCAGCAGCCCCGCGTGGCTAGCGTGCGAGCAGTACTTC
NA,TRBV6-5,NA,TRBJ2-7,CASSVGRAGEQYF,TGTGCCAGCAGCGTAGGCAGGGCGGGCGAGCAGTACTTC
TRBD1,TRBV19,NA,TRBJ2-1,CASSIDRGDRGASPQFF,TGTGCCAGTAGTATAGACCGGGGCGACAGGGGGGCTAGCCCCCAGTTCTTC
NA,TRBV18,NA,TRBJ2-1,CASSPLSSDEQFF,TGTGCCAGCTCACCACTGAGCAGCGATGAGCAGTTCTTC
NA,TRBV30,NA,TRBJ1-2,CAWSVNRNYGYTF,TGTGCCTGGAGTGTAAATAGGAACTATGGCTACACCTTC
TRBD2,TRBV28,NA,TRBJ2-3,CASSSTSGGLTDTQYF,TGTGCCAGCAGTTCGACTAGCGGGGGGCTCACAGATACGCAGTATTTT
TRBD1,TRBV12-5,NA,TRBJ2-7,CASGFSGTGATYEQYF,TGTGCTAGTGGATTCTCCGGGACAGGGGCGACCTACGAGCAGTACTTC
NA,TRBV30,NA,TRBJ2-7,CAWTTGSEQYF,TGTGCCTGGACCACAGGGTCCGAGCAGTACTTC
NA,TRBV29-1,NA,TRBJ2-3,CSAVGRGGSTSTDTQYF,TGCAGCGCCGTGGGTCGTGGGGGGTCCACTAGCACAGATACGCAGTATTTT
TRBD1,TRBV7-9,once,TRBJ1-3,CASGQTGAGNTIYF,TGTGCCAGCGGTCAGACAGGGGCTGGAAACACCATATATTTT
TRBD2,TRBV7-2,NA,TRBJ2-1,CASSPARSTSGRNEQFF,TGTGCCAGCAGCCCGGCTCGGTCAACTAGCGGGAGGAATGAGCAGTTCTTC
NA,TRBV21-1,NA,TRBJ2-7,CASGLGRLAGGLSVGYEQYF,TGTGCCAGCGGACTAGGGAGACTAGCGGGAGGGTTGTCTGTCGGGTACGAGCAGTACTTC
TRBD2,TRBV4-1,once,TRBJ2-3,CASGGAGATDTDTQYF,TGCGCCAGTGGCGGGGCGGGAGCGACGGACACAGATACGCAGTATTTT
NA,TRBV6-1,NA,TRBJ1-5,CASSESPGGYAQPQHF,TGTGCCAGCAGTGAAAGTCCCGGGGGGTATGCTCAGCCCCAGCATTTT
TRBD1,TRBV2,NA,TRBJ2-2,CASRGTGANTGELFF,TGTGCCAGCAGGGGGACAGGGGCGAACACCGGGGAGCTGTTTTTT
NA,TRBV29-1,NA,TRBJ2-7,CSVGFLGRFSYEQYF,TGCAGCGTTGGTTTCTTGGGCCGCTTCTCCTACGAGCAGTACTTC
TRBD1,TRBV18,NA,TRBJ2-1,CASSLRQGYEQFF,TGTGCCAGCTCACTAAGACAGGGTTATGAGCAGTTCTTC
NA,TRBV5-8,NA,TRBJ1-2,CASSLFVGGRGYTF,TGTGCCAGCAGCTTGTTCGTGGGAGGGCGGGGCTACACCTTC
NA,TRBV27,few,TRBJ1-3,CASSPGGARGNTIYF,TGTGCCAGCAGTCCGGGGGGGGCGCGAGGAAACACCATATATTTT
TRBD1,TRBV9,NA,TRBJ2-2,CASSARGQGRTGELFF,TGTGCCAGCAGCGCCCGGGGACAGGGGAGGACCGGGGAGCTGTTTTTT
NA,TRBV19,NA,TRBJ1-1,CASIGWGGAFEAFF,TGTGCCAGTATTGGTTGGGGGGGCGCATTTGAAGCTTTCTTT
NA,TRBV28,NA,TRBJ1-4,CASSSRDGYGEKLFF,TGTGCCAGCAGTTCCCGGGACGGCTATGGGGAAAAACTGTTTTTT
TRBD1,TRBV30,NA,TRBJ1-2,CAWRGSRGQGYTF,TGTGCCTGGAGAGGTTCCAGGGGGCAGGGCTACACCTTC
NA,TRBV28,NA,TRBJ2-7,CASSLTMTSEQYF,TGTGCCAGCAGTCTAACGATGACCTCCGAGCAGTACTTC
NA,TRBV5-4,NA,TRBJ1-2,CASSLYAGTNYGYTF,TGTGCCAGCAGCTTGTATGCGGGGACCAACTATGGCTACACCTTC
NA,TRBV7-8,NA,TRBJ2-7,CASSLVETGREQYF,TGTGCCAGCAGCTTAGTGGAGACGGGACGCGAGCAGTACTTC
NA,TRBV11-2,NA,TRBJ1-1,CASSLGQGREAFF,TGTGCCAGCAGCTTAGGCCAGGGTAGGGAAGCTTTCTTT
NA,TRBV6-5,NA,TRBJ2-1,CASRDWTDNEQFF,TGTGCCAGCAGAGACTGGACGGACAATGAGCAGTTCTTC
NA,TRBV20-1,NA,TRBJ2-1,CSASTLASSYNEQFF,TGCAGTGCTAGTACACTAGCTTCATCATACAATGAGCAGTTCTTC
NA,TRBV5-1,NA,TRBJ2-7,CASSFKDYEQYF,TGCGCCAGCAGCTTCAAAGACTACGAGCAGTACTTC
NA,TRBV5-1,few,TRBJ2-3,CASSLDRLDTQYF,TGCGCCAGCAGCTTGGACAGGTTAGATACGCAGTATTTT
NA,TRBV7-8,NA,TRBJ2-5,CASSLVALAETQYF,TGTGCCAGCAGCTTAGTCGCGTTAGCGGAGACCCAGTACTTC
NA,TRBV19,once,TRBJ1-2,CASSIWGERGYTF,TGTGCCAGTAGTATATGGGGGGAGAGAGGCTACACCTTC
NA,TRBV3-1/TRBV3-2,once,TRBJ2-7,CASSQGGPEQYF,TGTGCCAGCAGCCAAGGGGGCCCCGAGCAGTACTTC
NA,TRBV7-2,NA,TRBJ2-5,CASSRGGSGDGETQYF,TGTGCCAGCAGCCGGGGCGGTTCTGGTGACGGAGAGACCCAGTACTTC
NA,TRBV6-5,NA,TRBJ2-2,CATGGQTGTGELFF,TGTGCCACCGGTGGGCAAACGGGTACCGGGGAGCTGTTTTTT
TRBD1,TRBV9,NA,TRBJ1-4,CASSVGTGGNEKLFF,TGTGCCAGCAGCGTCGGGACAGGAGGTAATGAAAAACTGTTTTTT
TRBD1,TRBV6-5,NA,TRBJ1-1,CASSITGGSEAFF,TGTGCCAGCAGTATCACAGGGGGTTCTGAAGCTTTCTTT